Below are 25 T cell receptor beta chains sequenced from a single sample in a study of blood T cell repertoires in COVID-19. Profiling relied on immunoSEQ multiplex PCR, and the TCRdb table lists in-frame clones only, not all of them. The sample yields approximately 200,000 clones, 80% to 85% seen once. The sequenced sample consisted of peripheral blood. The origin of the receptors is a woman aged 55 to 70 who had recovered from COVID-19.

The V call is TRBV24-1, the J call TRBJ2-7; 7 bases agree with TRBD2. The CDR3 is 17 amino acids. Germline V CDR1 and CDR2: KGHDR, SFDVKD. Losses at the gene ends were 3 bases for V and 5 bases for J; bases not matched to a gene: 15. The CDR3 sequence is CATSDPDGGGRGNEQYF. CDR3 nucleotides: TGTGCCACCAGTGATCCCGATGGGGGGGGTCGCGGCAACGAGCAGTACTTC.

The J gene is TRBJ2-1, the V gene TRBV7-2; D perhaps matches TRBD2 (5 bases). Trimming stripped 3 bases from V and 1 base from J, with 10 bases between. The germline gives CDR1 SGHTA, CDR2 FQGNSA. The CDR3 sequence is 15 residues long. CDR3 nucleotide sequence: TGTGCCAGCAGCTTGGGCCGGGGTTCCTACAATGAGCAGTTCTTC. This codes for CASSLGRGSYNEQFF.

The rearrangement joins TRBV5-4 to TRBJ2-7; D may be TRBD1 (6 bases). Germline V CDR1 and CDR2: SGHNT, YYREEE (reference sequence). V lost 4 bases to trimming and J lost 3 bases, with 20 bases between them. CDR3 length: 16 residues. The CDR3, as DNA: TGTGCCAGCAGCCCACCTTCCTGGGACATAAGCTACGAGCAGTACTTC. Translation gives CASSPPSWDISYEQYF. The whole variable domain, filled in from reference TRBV5-4 and TRBJ2-7, reads ETGVTQSPTHLIKTRGQQVTLRCSSQSGHNTVSWYQQALGQGPQFIFQYYREEENGRGNFPPRFSGLQFPNYSSELNVNALELDDSALYLCASSPPSWDISYEQYFGPGTRLTVT.

The chain couples TRBV19 to TRBJ2-5; TRBD1 matches at 7 bases. With V trimmed by 8 bases and J by 5 bases, 8 bases remained unmatched. Germline V gene data show CDR1 as LNHDA and CDR2 as SQIVND (reference sequence). CDR3 length equals 13 residues. The CDR3 DNA follows: TGTGCCAGTGAAGACAGGGTGAGGGAGACCCAGTACTTC. Amino acid sequence: CASEDRVRETQYF.

DNA for the CDR3: TGCGCCACCTCCGTCGGGGGGGACTATGGCTACACCTTC. It codes for CATSVGGDYGYTF. This chain links TRBV5-1 with TRBJ1-2; perhaps TRBD1 as D (5 bases). Germline-derived CDR1 and CDR2 are SGHRS and YFSETQ. Deletions cut 9 bases from V and 3 bases from J, with 15 bases between. The CDR3 spans 13 residues.

This clone is a singleton in its sample. V usage is TRBV9 and J usage is TRBJ2-3; 11 bases match TRBD2. Per germline, CDR1 SGDLS and CDR2 YYNGEE. With V trimmed by 7 bases and J by 0 bases, 4 bases remained unmatched. The CDR3 runs 15 residues. CDR3 nucleotide sequence: TGTGCCAGCGGAACTAGCGGGGGAAGCACAGATACGCAGTATTTT. It translates to CASGTSGGSTDTQYF.

The chain has TRBV6-1 and TRBJ2-6, with D unresolved. The V end lost 0 bases, the J end lost 2 bases, and 8 bases lay between the germline ends. This CDR3 is 16 amino acids long. Germline lookup yields CDR1 MNHNS and CDR2 SASEGT. In DNA, the CDR3 is TGTGCCAGCAGTGAAGCCTTCGTTCCTGGGGCCAACGTCCTGACTTTC. It encodes CASSEAFVPGANVLTF.

V gene TRBV5-1 combines with J gene TRBJ2-1, with 10 bases aligning to TRBD1. CDR1 and CDR2 (germline): SGHRS, YFSETQ. This CDR3 is 15 amino acids long. V lost 3 bases, J lost 9 bases, and 9 bases stayed unmatched. CDR3 sequence: CASSSDRGEYGEQFF. In DNA form, the CDR3 reads TGCGCCAGCAGCTCGGACAGGGGGGAATATGGTGAGCAGTTCTTC.

The rearrangement uses TRBV7-9 and TRBJ1-2; D gene unclear. Between the trimmed V and J ends, which lost 3 bases and 4 bases, there was a span of 12 bases. The CDR3 totals 14 residues. Looked up from germline, CDR1 is SEHNR and CDR2 is FQNEAQ (reference sequence). The DNA of the CDR3 is TGTGCCAGCAGCTTTCGAGGGTTAAGCTATGGCTACACCTTC. Protein product: CASSFRGLSYGYTF.

The chain carries TRBV30 and TRBJ2-1; 8 nucleotides agree with TRBD2. J lost 8 bases, V lost 4 bases, and 13 bases had no gene match. Per germline, CDR1 GTSNPN and CDR2 SVGIG (reference sequence). CDR3 length: 15 amino acids. The chain's CDR3 is CAWTSAGTRGDEQFF. CDR3 DNA: TGTGCCTGGACCTCAGCCGGGACTAGAGGTGATGAGCAGTTCTTC.

The V gene is TRBV11-2, the J gene TRBJ2-7; D not resolved. The ends were cut back, 11 bases at V and 7 bases at J, with 18 bases in the middle. The CDR3 has 12 amino acids. From germline, CDR1 is SGHAT and CDR2 FQNNGV. Here the CDR3 DNA reads TGTGCCTCCGAGCGCCTGCTTGGAGAGCAGTACTTC. Its protein is CASERLLGEQYF.

This clone was observed a handful of times. This chain uses TRBV30 with TRBJ1-6; 8 nucleotides line up with TRBD1. Germline V gene lookup returns CDR1 GTSNPN and CDR2 SVGIG (reference sequence). V dropped 0 bases and J dropped 10; count of bases not matched to a gene: 5. This CDR3 spans 14 amino acids. CDR3 sequence: CAWSVTDRVSPLHF. The DNA of the CDR3 is TGTGCCTGGAGTGTAACGGACAGGGTATCACCCCTCCACTTT.

The sample holds one count of this clone. The chain uses TRBV27 and TRBJ2-5, with D perhaps TRBD1 (6 bases). Trimming shortened V by 0 bases and J by 5 bases, and 10 bases separated the two germline ends. Germline CDR1 reads MNHEY; CDR2 reads SMNVEV (reference sequence). The CDR3 sequence is 14 residues long. Here the CDR3 reads CASSLSRGHETQYF. CDR3 DNA sequence: TGTGCCAGCAGTTTATCCAGGGGACACGAGACCCAGTACTTC.

The chain uses TRBV5-1 and TRBJ1-2; D may be TRBD1 (6 bases). CDR1 is SGHRS, CDR2 YFSETQ, per germline. CDR3 length equals 14 residues. V gave up 1 base and J gave up 8 bases, with 15 bases separating them. The CDR3 DNA sequence: TGCGCCAGCAGCTTGTGGGAACAGGGCGGCGGCTACACCTTC. Its translation is CASSLWEQGGGYTF. Based on the CDR3 plus reference TRBV5-1 and TRBJ1-2, the full variable domain is KAGVTQTPRYLIKTRGQQVTLSCSPISGHRSVSWYQQTPGQGLQFLFEYFSETQRNKGNFPGRFSGRQFSNSRSEMNVSTLELGDSALYLCASSLWEQGGGYTFGSGTRLTVV.

V is TRBV5-6 and J is TRBJ2-7, with TRBD1 matching 9 bases. CDR3 size: 15 residues. The V segment lost 2 bases and the J segment 2 bases; nucleotides outside the gene matches: 5. The germline gives CDR1 SGHDT, CDR2 YYEEEE. The CDR3 DNA reads as TGTGCCAGCAGCTTCCCGACAGGGGGACCCTACGAGCAGTACTTC. Its translation is CASSFPTGGPYEQYF.

The CDR3 sequence: CASSQESLAYGYTF. CDR3 DNA sequence: TGTGCCAGCAGCCAAGAAAGTCTGGCCTATGGCTACACCTTC. The chain uses TRBV3-1 (or the pseudogene TRBV3-2) and TRBJ1-2; D is uncertain. This CDR3 comprises 14 residues. V gave up 0 bases and J gave up 4 bases, with 9 bases separating them. Germline lookup yields CDR1 LGHDT and CDR2 YNNKEL (reference sequence).

V usage is TRBV9 and J usage is TRBJ1-1; D ambiguous. CDR1 is SGDLS and CDR2 is YYNGEE in the germline V gene. The CDR3 covers 13 residues. V lost 0 bases, J lost 4 bases, and 7 bases lay in between. This CDR3 is CASSVEGGTEAFF. In nucleotides, the CDR3 is TGTGCCAGCAGCGTAGAGGGAGGCACTGAAGCTTTCTTT.

The chain couples TRBV7-3 to TRBJ2-1; 8 bases fit TRBD2. CDR1 is SGHTA, CDR2 FQGTGA, per germline. Germline trimming cut 8 bases from V and 9 bases from J; bases unmatched to any gene: 9. This CDR3 region has 13 residues. The CDR3 DNA sequence: TGTGCCAGCGGGCCAGCGGGGGAGGGTGAGCAGTTCTTC. Its translation: CASGPAGEGEQFF.

This chain links TRBV5-1 with TRBJ2-3, with 7 bases lining up with TRBD1. Germline assignment: CDR1 SGHRS and CDR2 YFSETQ. The CDR3 extends over 14 amino acids. V dropped 4 bases and J dropped 0; count of bases not matched to a gene: 2. In DNA, the CDR3 is TGCGCCAGCAGCCAGACAGGGAGCACAGATACGCAGTATTTT. Translated: CASSQTGSTDTQYF.

The chain has TRBV14 and TRBJ1-4, with 9 bases identical to TRBD1. Germline V CDR1 and CDR2: SGHDN, FVKESK. The CDR3 has 15 residues. Trimming removed 4 bases from V and 5 bases from J; junction bases left unmatched: 5. CDR3 nucleotide sequence: TGTGCCAGCAGCCCCCGAGGACAGGGGAATGAAAAACTGTTTTTT. It codes for CASSPRGQGNEKLFF.

The chain has TRBV7-2 and TRBJ1-4; a weak D match, TRBD1 (5 bases). V was clipped by 5 bases and J by 8 bases, with 18 bases between them. CDR3 length: 15 amino acids. Germline V gene sequence: CDR1 SGHTA, CDR2 FQGNSA. CDR3 nucleotide sequence: TGTGCCAGCAGCCCCCGGCGGGGGGATAGCGAAAAACTGTTTTTT. Amino acid sequence: CASSPRRGDSEKLFF. Supplemented by reference TRBV7-2 and TRBJ1-4, the full variable domain reads GAGVSQSPSNKVTEKGKDVELRCDPISGHTALYWYRQSLGQGLEFLIYFQGNSAPDKSGLPSDRFSAERTGGSVSTLTIQRTQQEDSAVYLCASSPRRGDSEKLFFGSGTQLSVL.

This clone was counted once. The rearrangement joins TRBV10-3 to TRBJ2-3; TRBD2 aligns across 14 bases. CDR3 length: 19 amino acids. Unmatched junction bases numbered 8, after V lost 3 bases and J lost 0 bases. CDR1 is ENHRY, CDR2 SYGVKD, per germline. CDR3 nucleotides: TGTGCCATCAGTGATAGGACTAGCGGGGGGACTATAAGCACAGATACGCAGTATTTT. Amino acid sequence: CAISDRTSGGTISTDTQYF.

The chain uses TRBV10-3 and TRBJ2-3; 12 bases agree with TRBD2. The junction had 6 bases not matched to a gene; V was cut back by 3 bases and J by 5 bases. From germline, CDR1 is ENHRY and CDR2 SYGVKD. CDR3 length: 16 amino acids. CDR3 sequence: CAISDSSGGAVDTQYF. CDR3 nucleotides: TGTGCCATCAGTGACTCTAGCGGGGGGGCCGTAGATACGCAGTATTTT.

The CDR3 sequence: CASSSVGGGDEQYF. The CDR3 coding sequence is TGTGCCAGCTCATCAGTCGGGGGTGGGGACGAGCAGTACTTC. The chain couples TRBV18 to TRBJ2-7; TRBD2 might be the D (6 bases). The ends were cut back, 5 bases at V and 5 bases at J, with 16 bases in the middle. Germline CDR1 KGHSH, CDR2 LQKENI. The CDR3 covers 14 residues.

This clone was seen a single time. The chain employs TRBV4-1 and TRBJ1-1; 8 positions agree with TRBD1. J gave up 3 bases and V 1 base, and 4 bases lay outside the gene matches. CDR1 is MGHRA and CDR2 is YSYEKL in the germline V gene. This CDR3 is 15 amino acids long. CDR3 loop: CASSQGDRLDTEAFF. CDR3 DNA: TGCGCCAGCAGCCAAGGGGACAGGCTAGACACTGAAGCTTTCTTT.